The 8 T cell receptor beta chains presented below share a single source sample, sequenced in a study of resident and recirculating memory T cells in vitiligo. Sequencing used immunoSEQ multiplex PCR; TCRdb keeps in-frame clones, though not all of them. The table shows tens of thousands of clones, with approximately 90% occurring only once. Sequences were obtained from blood. Receptors were obtained from a male donor with vitiligo.

This chain uses TRBV21-1 with TRBJ2-3; the table's D gene call, TRBD1, was not cross checked with the DNA. TRBV21-1 corresponds to a pseudogene. This CDR3 comprises 16 residues. In DNA, the CDR3 is TGTGCCAGCAGCAGGCTCCGGAACAGGAGCACAGATACGCAGTATTTT. Translating it yields CASSRLRNRSTDTQYF.

CDR3 nucleotide sequence: TGTGCCAGCAGGGGGACAGGGCTGTTTAGAAGCGGCTACACCTTC. Translating gives CASRGTGLFRSGYTF. The chain couples TRBV6-5 to TRBJ1-2, with 9 bases aligning to TRBD1. V lost 6 bases, J lost 8 bases, and 13 bases stayed unmatched. This CDR3 has 15 amino acids. CDR1 is MNHEY, CDR2 SVGAGI, per germline.

V is TRBV9 and J is TRBJ1-4, with TRBD1 identical over 10 bases. J was trimmed by 8 bases and V by 3 bases; bases with no gene match: 7. CDR1 SGDLS and CDR2 YYNGEE come from the germline V gene. The CDR3 is made up of 15 amino acids. The DNA for the CDR3 is TGTGCCAGCAGCGCCCCAGGGACAGGGGAAGAAAAACTGTTTTTT. Translated: CASSAPGTGEEKLFF.

The chain links TRBV11-1 to TRBJ1-1; TRBD1 might be the D (5 bases). Per the germline V gene, CDR1 is SGHAT and CDR2 is FQDESV (reference sequence). V lost 5 bases and J 4 bases, leaving 14 bases between the germline ends. The CDR3 totals 14 residues. The CDR3 nucleotides are TGTGCCAGCAGCAGAGGACAATTGCCCACTGAAGCTTTCTTT. This sequence encodes CASSRGQLPTEAFF.

The rearrangement links TRBV27 to TRBJ2-1; 11 bases are a match to TRBD2. Germline-derived CDR1 and CDR2 are MNHEY and SMNVEV (reference sequence). The ends lost 2 bases at V and 9 bases at J; junction bases unmatched: 12. The CDR3 totals 17 residues. The CDR3 region is CASSLNSGRAGRGEQFF. The CDR3 coding sequence is TGTGCCAGCAGTTTAAATAGCGGGAGGGCCGGGAGGGGTGAGCAGTTCTTC.

The rearrangement links TRBV30 to TRBJ2-1; D is perhaps TRBD2 (6 bases). Deletions cut 2 bases from V and 9 bases from J, with 11 bases between. Germline CDR1 is GTSNPN and CDR2 is SVGIG (reference sequence). CDR3 length: 12 residues. CDR3 sequence (DNA): TGTGCCTGGAGTCTCTGGAGGGCTGAGCAGTTCTTC. Protein: CAWSLWRAEQFF.

The gene calls are TRBV5-1 and TRBJ2-5; 9 bases are a match to TRBD2. Trimming removed 3 bases from V and 5 bases from J; junction bases left unmatched: 5. CDR3 length equals 14 residues. The germline CDR1 and CDR2 sequences are SGHRS and YFSETQ. The CDR3 bases are TGCGCCAGCAGCTCGCGGGAGGGCCCGGAGACCCAGTACTTC. Residues: CASSSREGPETQYF.

This clone appeared a single time. This rearrangement joins TRBV6-6 to TRBJ1-4; D not resolved. Trimming pared 1 base from V and 10 bases from J, leaving 16 bases between. Germline CDR1 MNHNY, CDR2 SVGAGI (reference sequence). There are 15 residues in the CDR3. The CDR3: CASSYFVQVEGKLFF. The CDR3 DNA sequence: TGTGCCAGCAGTTACTTTGTTCAGGTCGAAGGAAAACTGTTTTTT.